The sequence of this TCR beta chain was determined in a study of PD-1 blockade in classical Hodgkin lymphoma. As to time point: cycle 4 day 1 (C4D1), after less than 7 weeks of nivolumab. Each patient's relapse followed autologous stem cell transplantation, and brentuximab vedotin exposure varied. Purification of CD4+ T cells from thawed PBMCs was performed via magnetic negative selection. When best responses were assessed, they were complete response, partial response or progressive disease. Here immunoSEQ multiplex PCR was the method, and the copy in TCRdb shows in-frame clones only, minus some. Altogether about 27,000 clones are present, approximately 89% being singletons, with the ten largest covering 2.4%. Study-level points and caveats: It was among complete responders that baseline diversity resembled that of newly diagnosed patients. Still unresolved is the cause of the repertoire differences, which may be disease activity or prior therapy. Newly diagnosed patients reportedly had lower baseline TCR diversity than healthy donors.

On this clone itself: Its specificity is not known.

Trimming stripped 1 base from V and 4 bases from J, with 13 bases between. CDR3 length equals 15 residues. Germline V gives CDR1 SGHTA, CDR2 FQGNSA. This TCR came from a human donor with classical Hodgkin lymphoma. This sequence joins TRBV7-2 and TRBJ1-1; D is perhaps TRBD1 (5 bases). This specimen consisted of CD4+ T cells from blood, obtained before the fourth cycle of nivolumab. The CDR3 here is CASSLGINTGTEAFF. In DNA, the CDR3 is TGTGCCAGCAGCTTAGGCATCAATACAGGCACTGAAGCTTTCTTT.